This entry lists 24 T cell receptor beta chains sequenced from one sample in a study of T cell changes during pregnancy in multiple sclerosis. Using immunoSEQ multiplex PCR, the repertoire was profiled, and TCRdb retains in-frame clones only, with some absent. The table lists about 110,000 clones, approximately 91% of them singletons. Specimen: peripheral blood, collected after pregnancy. The receptors stem from a female donor with multiple sclerosis, enrolled in a pregnancy study.

The chain recombines TRBV18 with TRBJ1-3, with TRBD1 matching 9 bases. From germline, CDR1 is KGHSH and CDR2 LQKENI. CDR3 length: 14 residues. After removal of 3 bases from V and 11 bases from J, the junction contained 8 bases not matched to a gene. CDR3 DNA: TGTGCCAGCTCACCCTGGACAGGGGATATGGCCATATATTTT. Amino acid sequence: CASSPWTGDMAIYF.

The DNA of the CDR3 is TGCGCCAGCAGCCAAAGACAGGGGGCGGTCAATGAGCAGTTCTTC. Residues: CASSQRQGAVNEQFF. V is TRBV4-1 and J is TRBJ2-1, with 10 bases matching TRBD1. Trimming removed 2 bases from V and 6 bases from J; junction bases left unmatched: 4. This CDR3 is built from 15 residues. The V gene's germline CDR1 is MGHRA and CDR2 YSYEKL.

The chain recombines TRBV5-8 with TRBJ1-2; maybe TRBD1 (5 bases). Germline CDR1 reads SGHTS; CDR2 reads YDEGEE. The CDR3 has 12 amino acids. Trimming removed 4 bases at V and 4 bases at J, with 8 bases between. The CDR3 is CASSAQGYGYTF. CDR3 DNA: TGTGCCAGCAGCGCCCAGGGCTATGGCTACACCTTC. Complete variable domain (other parts from reference TRBV5-8 and TRBJ1-2): EAGVTQSPTHLIKTRGQQATLRCSPISGHTSVYWYQQALGLGLQFLLWYDEGEERNRGNFPPRFSGRQFPNYSSELNVNALELEDSALYLCASSAQGYGYTFGSGTRLTVV.

The genes are TRBV30 and TRBJ1-2, with no clear D. The CDR3 sequence is 13 residues long. The V gene lost 3 bases and the J gene lost 4 bases, with 12 bases spanning the gap. Germline assignment: CDR1 GTSNPN and CDR2 SVGIG (reference sequence). The CDR3 here is CAWRAVIPYGYTF. The CDR3 bases are TGTGCCTGGAGGGCCGTAATCCCCTATGGCTACACCTTC.

The chain links TRBV6-5 to TRBJ1-1; TRBD1 matches 7 bases. CDR1 and CDR2 (germline): MNHEY, SVGAGI. V dropped 2 bases and J dropped 3; count of bases not matched to a gene: 3. The CDR3 contains 14 residues. CDR3 loop: CASSYTGVHTEAFF. CDR3 coding DNA: TGTGCCAGCAGTTACACAGGGGTACACACTGAAGCTTTCTTT.

The chain uses TRBV6-5 and TRBJ1-2; 12 nucleotides line up with TRBD1. J gave up 7 bases and V 6 bases, and 6 bases lay outside the gene matches. This CDR3 region has 14 residues. Germline values: CDR1 MNHEY, CDR2 SVGAGI. The CDR3 region is CASRPGTGGGGYTF. As DNA, the CDR3 is TGTGCCAGCAGACCGGGGACAGGGGGCGGTGGCTACACCTTC.

The chain employs TRBV7-6 and TRBJ2-1; 10 nucleotides match TRBD2. The CDR3 is made up of 19 amino acids. V lost 1 base, J lost 7 bases, and 16 bases stayed unmatched. Germline assignment: CDR1 SGHVS and CDR2 FNYEAQ. The CDR3 DNA sequence: TGTGCCAGCAGCTTAGGTCTACTAGCGGGGTTAAGAGGGGTTAATGAGCAGTTCTTC. Protein product: CASSLGLLAGLRGVNEQFF.

The gene calls are TRBV5-1 and TRBJ1-6; 8 bases map to TRBD1. The CDR3 totals 14 residues. Germline loops: CDR1 SGHRS, CDR2 YFSETQ. With V trimmed by 3 bases and J by 10 bases, 6 bases remained unmatched. CDR3 in amino acids: CASSSGQGGSPLHF. The CDR3 DNA reads TGCGCCAGCAGCTCAGGACAGGGTGGGTCACCCCTCCACTTT.

V gene TRBV28 combines with J gene TRBJ2-1; 15 nucleotides align to TRBD2. The CDR3 totals 17 residues. Trimming took 6 bases from V and 9 from J; bases not matched to a gene: 12. Looked up from germline, CDR1 is MDHEN and CDR2 is SYDVKM. Here the CDR3 reads CASSLLGLAGGPGEQFF. The CDR3 DNA reads as TGTGCCAGCAGCCTCCTCGGACTAGCGGGGGGGCCGGGTGAGCAGTTCTTC.

Remarks on this clone: At one end, the junction sequence differs from germline, possibly due to a read error. This chain links TRBV18 with TRBJ2-7; D not resolved. This CDR3 is 9 amino acids long. Germline-derived CDR1 and CDR2 are KGHSH and LQKENI. CDR3 loop: CASSPPRSF. The CDR3 region has the DNA TGTGCCAGCTCACCACCGAGGAGTTTC.

CDR3 coding DNA: TGTGCCAGCATCGTCCGTCTAGCGGGCCAAGAGACCCAGTACTTC. This gives the protein CASIVRLAGQETQYF. This chain uses TRBV2 with TRBJ2-5; 8 nucleotides align to TRBD2. Losses at the gene ends were 7 bases for V and 1 base for J; bases not matched to a gene: 8. Per the germline V gene, CDR1 is SNHLY and CDR2 is FYNNEI. The CDR3 contains 15 residues.

The gene calls are TRBV7-6 and TRBJ2-7; a weak D match, TRBD1 (6 bases). The germline V and J ends were trimmed by 5 bases and 2 bases, with 16 bases remaining between them. This CDR3 region has 15 residues. Germline values: CDR1 SGHVS, CDR2 FNYEAQ. CDR3 in amino acids: CASSLSPGAPYEQYF. CDR3 DNA: TGTGCCAGCAGCCTATCGCCAGGGGCCCCCTACGAGCAGTACTTC.

The gene calls are TRBV9 and TRBJ2-3; 7 positions agree with TRBD1. The CDR3 consists of 16 residues. CDR1 SGDLS and CDR2 YYNGEE come from the germline V gene. Germline trimming cut 0 bases from V and 4 bases from J; bases unmatched to any gene: 8. Here the CDR3 reads CASSVGSLGGPDTQYF. The CDR3 nucleotides read TGTGCCAGCAGCGTAGGATCCTTAGGGGGCCCAGATACGCAGTATTTT.

CDR3 coding DNA: TGTGCCAGCAGCCCTCGAGACGGAGGGGCTAATGAAAAACTGTTTTTT. The encoded protein is CASSPRDGGANEKLFF. This chain uses TRBV4-2 with TRBJ1-4; a weak D match, TRBD1 (5 bases). The CDR3 spans 16 residues. The germline CDR1 and CDR2 sequences are LGHNA and YNFKEQ. V lost 4 bases, J lost 3 bases, and 15 bases lay in between.

The chain joins TRBV6-1 to TRBJ1-1; 8 bases match TRBD1. CDR3 size: 14 residues. V lost 1 base to trimming and J lost 5 bases; unmatched junction nucleotides: 3. Germline values: CDR1 MNHNS, CDR2 SASEGT. CDR3 protein: CASSEDRGETEAFF. The CDR3 nucleotides are TGTGCCAGCAGTGAAGACAGGGGGGAAACTGAAGCTTTCTTT.

This chain uses TRBV6-5 with TRBJ1-2, with 8 bases identical to TRBD1. The V gene's germline CDR1 is MNHEY and CDR2 SVGAGI. This CDR3 comprises 14 residues. The J segment lost 5 bases and the V segment lost 5 bases, leaving 7 bases of the junction unmatched. The CDR3 loop reads CASSGQGGLYGYTF. The CDR3, as DNA: TGTGCCAGCAGTGGACAGGGAGGATTGTATGGCTACACCTTC.

This sequence joins TRBV7-3 and TRBJ2-5; 7 bases fit TRBD1. The germline V gene encodes CDR1 SGHTA and CDR2 FQGTGA. This CDR3 has 14 amino acids. The trim removed 5 bases at V and 3 bases at J, leaving 6 bases unmatched. CDR3 DNA: TGTGCCAGCAGCAACACAGGGGAGAAAGAGACCCAGTACTTC. It is translated as CASSNTGEKETQYF.

The rearrangement joins TRBV5-4 to TRBJ2-2; D is ambiguous. Germline CDR1 and CDR2: SGHNT and YYREEE (reference sequence). The CDR3 contains 15 residues. Between the trimmed V and J ends, which lost 2 bases and 1 base, there was a span of 9 bases. CDR3: CASSFRAGNTGELFF. CDR3 sequence (DNA): TGTGCCAGCAGCTTTCGCGCCGGGAACACCGGGGAGCTGTTTTTT.

In its sample, this clone was seen once. The chain employs TRBV6-4 and TRBJ2-4; TRBD1 matches 10 bases. CDR3 length: 14 amino acids. Losses at the gene ends were 11 bases for V and 4 bases for J; bases not matched to a gene: 8. CDR1 is MRHNA, CDR2 SNTAGT, per germline. As DNA, the CDR3 is TGTGCCCGCAAGGGACAGGGGAAGAAAAACATTCAGTACTTC. Translating it yields CARKGQGKKNIQYF.

This clone has just one count. CDR3 in amino acids: CASSFIGNPEAFF. As DNA, the CDR3 is TGTGCCAGCAGCTTTATCGGGAATCCTGAAGCTTTCTTT. The chain employs TRBV5-6 and TRBJ1-1; D remains ambiguous. This CDR3 has 13 amino acids. V lost 2 bases and J lost 6, with 11 bases in between. Germline CDR1 is SGHDT and CDR2 is YYEEEE.

The chain employs TRBV7-2 and TRBJ1-5; D gene unclear. Germline V CDR1 and CDR2: SGHTA, FQGNSA. This CDR3 is built from 12 residues. V shed 2 bases and J shed 7 bases, with 6 bases lying between them. The CDR3 DNA sequence: TGTGCCAGCAGCTTATGGCCGCAGCCCCAGCATTTT. Amino acid sequence: CASSLWPQPQHF.

This chain links TRBV7-2 with TRBJ2-2; TRBD2 might be the D (6 bases). Germline values: CDR1 SGHTA, CDR2 FQGNSA. With 5 bases removed from V and 5 bases from J, the gap between germline ends came to 12 bases. This CDR3 is built from 14 residues. The CDR3 spells CASSPGLHTGELFF. The CDR3 DNA follows: TGTGCCAGCAGCCCGGGACTCCATACCGGGGAGCTGTTTTTT.

The rearrangement uses TRBV4-2 and TRBJ2-2; 7 bases fit TRBD2. Germline assignment: CDR1 LGHNA and CDR2 YNFKEQ. The CDR3 runs to 18 residues. Losses at the gene ends were 4 bases for V and 1 base for J; bases not matched to a gene: 12. DNA for the CDR3: TGTGCCAGCAGCCGATCCTGGGCGGCTAGCGGGAACACCGGGGAGCTGTTTTTT. Protein product: CASSRSWAASGNTGELFF.

The chain uses TRBV27 and TRBJ1-4; D unresolved. V gave up 8 bases and J gave up 6 bases, with 13 bases separating them. The CDR3 totals 13 residues. Germline CDR1 MNHEY, CDR2 SMNVEV (reference sequence). The CDR3 DNA is TGTGCCAGCTATTCTTGGGGAGATGAAAAACTGTTTTTT. Its protein is CASYSWGDEKLFF.